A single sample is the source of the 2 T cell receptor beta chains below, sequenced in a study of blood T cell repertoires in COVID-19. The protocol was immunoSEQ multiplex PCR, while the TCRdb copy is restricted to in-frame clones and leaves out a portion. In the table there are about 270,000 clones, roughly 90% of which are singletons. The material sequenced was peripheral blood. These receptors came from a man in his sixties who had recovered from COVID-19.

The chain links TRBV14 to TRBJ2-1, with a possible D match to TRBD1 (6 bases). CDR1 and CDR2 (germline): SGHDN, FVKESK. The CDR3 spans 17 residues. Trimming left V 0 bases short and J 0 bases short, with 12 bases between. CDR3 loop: CASSQELGQSSYNEQFF. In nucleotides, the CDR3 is TGTGCCAGCAGCCAAGAGTTAGGACAGAGCTCCTACAATGAGCAGTTCTTC.

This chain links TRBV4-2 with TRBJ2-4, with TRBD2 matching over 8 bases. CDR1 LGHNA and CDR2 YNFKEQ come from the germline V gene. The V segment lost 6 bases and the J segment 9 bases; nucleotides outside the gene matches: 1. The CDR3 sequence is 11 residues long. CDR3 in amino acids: CASSREGIQYF. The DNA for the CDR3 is TGTGCCAGCAGTCGGGAGGGCATTCAGTACTTC.